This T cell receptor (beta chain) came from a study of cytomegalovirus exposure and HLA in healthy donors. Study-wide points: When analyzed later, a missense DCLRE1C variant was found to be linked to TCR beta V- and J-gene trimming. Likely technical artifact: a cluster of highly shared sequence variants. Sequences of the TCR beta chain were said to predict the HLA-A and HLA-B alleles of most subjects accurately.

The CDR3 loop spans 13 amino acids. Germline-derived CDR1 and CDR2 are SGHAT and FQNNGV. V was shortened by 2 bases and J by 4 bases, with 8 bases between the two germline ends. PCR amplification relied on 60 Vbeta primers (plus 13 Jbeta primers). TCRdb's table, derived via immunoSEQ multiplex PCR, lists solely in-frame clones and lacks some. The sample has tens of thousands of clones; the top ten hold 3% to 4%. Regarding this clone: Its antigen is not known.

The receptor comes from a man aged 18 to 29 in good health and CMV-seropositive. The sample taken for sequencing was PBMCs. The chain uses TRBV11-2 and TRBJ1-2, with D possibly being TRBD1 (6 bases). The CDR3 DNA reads TGTGCCAGCAGCTTAACAGGGCCCTATGGCTACACCTTC. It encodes CASSLTGPYGYTF.